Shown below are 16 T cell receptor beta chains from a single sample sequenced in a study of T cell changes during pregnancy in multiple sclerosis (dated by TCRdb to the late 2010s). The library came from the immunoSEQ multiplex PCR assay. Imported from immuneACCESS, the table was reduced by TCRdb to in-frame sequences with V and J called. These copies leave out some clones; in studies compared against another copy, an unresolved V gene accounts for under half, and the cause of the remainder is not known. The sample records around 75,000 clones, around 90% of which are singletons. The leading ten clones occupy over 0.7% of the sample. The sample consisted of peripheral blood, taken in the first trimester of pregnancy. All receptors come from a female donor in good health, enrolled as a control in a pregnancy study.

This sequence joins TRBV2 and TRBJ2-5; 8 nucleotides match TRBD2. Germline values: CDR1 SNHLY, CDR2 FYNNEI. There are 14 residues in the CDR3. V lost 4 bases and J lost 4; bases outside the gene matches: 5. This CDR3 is CASSAGGRIETQYF. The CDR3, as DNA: TGTGCCAGCAGTGCCGGCGGGAGGATAGAGACCCAGTACTTC. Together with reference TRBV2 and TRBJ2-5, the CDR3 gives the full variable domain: EPEVTQTPSHQVTQMGQEVILRCVPISNHLYFYWYRQILGQKVEFLVSFYNNEISEKSEIFDDQFSVERPDGSNFTLKIRSTKLEDSAMYFCASSAGGRIETQYFGPGTRLLVL.

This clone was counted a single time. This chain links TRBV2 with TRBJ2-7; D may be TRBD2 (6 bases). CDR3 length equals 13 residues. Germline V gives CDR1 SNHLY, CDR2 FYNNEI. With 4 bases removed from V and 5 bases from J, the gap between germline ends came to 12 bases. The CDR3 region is CASSVGGKDEQYF. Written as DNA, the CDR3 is TGTGCCAGCAGTGTCGGGGGAAAGGACGAGCAGTACTTC.

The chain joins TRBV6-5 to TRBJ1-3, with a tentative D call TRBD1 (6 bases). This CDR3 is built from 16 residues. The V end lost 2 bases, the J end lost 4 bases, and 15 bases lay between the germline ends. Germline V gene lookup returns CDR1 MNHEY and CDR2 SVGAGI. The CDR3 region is CASSYGQLSSGNTIYF. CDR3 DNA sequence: TGTGCCAGCAGTTACGGACAGCTCTCCTCCGGAAACACCATATATTTT.

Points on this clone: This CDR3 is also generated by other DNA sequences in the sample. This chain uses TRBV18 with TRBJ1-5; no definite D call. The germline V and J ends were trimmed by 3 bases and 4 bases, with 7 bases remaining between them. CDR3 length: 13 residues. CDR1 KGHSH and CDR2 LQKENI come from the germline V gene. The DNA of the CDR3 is TGTGCCAGCTCACCGGGAGGGAATCAGCCCCAGCATTTT. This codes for CASSPGGNQPQHF.

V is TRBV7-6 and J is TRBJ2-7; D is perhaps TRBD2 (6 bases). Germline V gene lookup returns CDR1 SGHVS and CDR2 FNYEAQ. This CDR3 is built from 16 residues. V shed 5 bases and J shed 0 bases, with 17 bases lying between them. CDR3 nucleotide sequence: TGTGCCAGCAGCCCCGGTAGCGGCCACAGCTCCTACGAGCAGTACTTC. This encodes CASSPGSGHSSYEQYF.

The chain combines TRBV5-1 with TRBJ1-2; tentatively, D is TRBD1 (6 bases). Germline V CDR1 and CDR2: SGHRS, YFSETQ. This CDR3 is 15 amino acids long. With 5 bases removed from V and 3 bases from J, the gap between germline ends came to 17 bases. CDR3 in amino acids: CASRTYREEDYGYTF. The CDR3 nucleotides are TGCGCCAGCAGGACTTACAGGGAAGAGGACTATGGCTACACCTTC. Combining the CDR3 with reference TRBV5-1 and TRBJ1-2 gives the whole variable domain KAGVTQTPRYLIKTRGQQVTLSCSPISGHRSVSWYQQTPGQGLQFLFEYFSETQRNKGNFPGRFSGRQFSNSRSEMNVSTLELGDSALYLCASRTYREEDYGYTFGSGTRLTVV.

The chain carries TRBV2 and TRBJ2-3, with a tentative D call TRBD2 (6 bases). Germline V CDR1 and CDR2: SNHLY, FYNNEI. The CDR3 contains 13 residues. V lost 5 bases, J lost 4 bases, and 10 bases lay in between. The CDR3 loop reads CASSLAYADTQYF. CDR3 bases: TGTGCCAGCAGTCTAGCGTACGCAGATACGCAGTATTTT.

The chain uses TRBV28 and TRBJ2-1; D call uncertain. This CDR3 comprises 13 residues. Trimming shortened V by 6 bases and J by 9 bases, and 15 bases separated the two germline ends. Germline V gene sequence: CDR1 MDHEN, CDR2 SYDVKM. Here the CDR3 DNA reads TGTGCCAGCAGCCCGTGGGCCCTTGGTGAGCAGTTCTTC. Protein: CASSPWALGEQFF.

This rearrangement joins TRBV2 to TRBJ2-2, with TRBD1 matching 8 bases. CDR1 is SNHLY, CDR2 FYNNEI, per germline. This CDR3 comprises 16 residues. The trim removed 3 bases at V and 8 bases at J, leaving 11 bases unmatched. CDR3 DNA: TGTGCCAGCAGTGAGAAGCCGGGACAGGTCTCAGGGGAGCTGTTTTTT. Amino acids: CASSEKPGQVSGELFF.

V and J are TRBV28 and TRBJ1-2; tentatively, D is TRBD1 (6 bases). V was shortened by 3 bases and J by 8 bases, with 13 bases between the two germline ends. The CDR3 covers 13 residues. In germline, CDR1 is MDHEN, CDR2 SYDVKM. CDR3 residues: CASSFRGAQGYTF. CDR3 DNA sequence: TGTGCCAGCAGTTTTCGGGGGGCGCAAGGCTACACCTTC.

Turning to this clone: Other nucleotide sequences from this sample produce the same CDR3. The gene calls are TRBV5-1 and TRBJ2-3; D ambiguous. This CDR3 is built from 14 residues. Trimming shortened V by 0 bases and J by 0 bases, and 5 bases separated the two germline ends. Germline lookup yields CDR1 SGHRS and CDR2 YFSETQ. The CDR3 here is CASSLDTSTDTQYF. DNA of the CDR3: TGCGCCAGCAGCTTGGACACCAGCACAGATACGCAGTATTTT.

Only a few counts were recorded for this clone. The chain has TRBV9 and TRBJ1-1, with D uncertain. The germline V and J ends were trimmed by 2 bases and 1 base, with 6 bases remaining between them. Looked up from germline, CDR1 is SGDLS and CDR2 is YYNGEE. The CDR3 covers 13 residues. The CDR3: CASSVSGNTEAFF. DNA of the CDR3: TGTGCCAGCAGCGTTTCGGGGAACACTGAAGCTTTCTTT.

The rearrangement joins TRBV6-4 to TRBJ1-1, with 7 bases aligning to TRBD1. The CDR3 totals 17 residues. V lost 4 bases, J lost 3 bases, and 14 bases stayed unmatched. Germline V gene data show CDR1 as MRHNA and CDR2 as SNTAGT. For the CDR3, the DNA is TGTGCCAGCAGTGCCATGGGAACAGGGGTAGGGGACACTGAAGCTTTCTTT. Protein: CASSAMGTGVGDTEAFF.

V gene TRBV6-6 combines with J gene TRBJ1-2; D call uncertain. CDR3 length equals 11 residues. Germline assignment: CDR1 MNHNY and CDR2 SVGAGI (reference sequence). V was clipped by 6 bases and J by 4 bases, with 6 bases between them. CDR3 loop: CASRQIYGYTF. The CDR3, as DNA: TGTGCCAGCAGACAGATCTATGGCTACACCTTC.

The CDR3 DNA is TGTGCCAGTAGTATAGTGGGGACAGTGCAGTTCTTC. It is translated as CASSIVGTVQFF. V is TRBV19 and J is TRBJ2-1; 7 bases are a match to TRBD1. Germline CDR1 LNHDA, CDR2 SQIVND (reference sequence). V lost 1 base, J lost 12 bases, and 3 bases stayed unmatched. CDR3 size: 12 residues.

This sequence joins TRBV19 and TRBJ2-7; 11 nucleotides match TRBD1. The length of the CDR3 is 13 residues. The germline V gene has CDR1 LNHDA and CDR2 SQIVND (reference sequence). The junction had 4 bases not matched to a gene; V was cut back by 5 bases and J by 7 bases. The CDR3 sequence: CASSWDRGSEQYF. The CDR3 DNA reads TGTGCCAGTAGTTGGGACAGGGGGTCTGAGCAGTACTTC.